This T cell receptor (beta chain) was sequenced for a study of T cells in localized non-small cell lung cancer. Points from the study as a whole: Maximal T cell clonality occurred in uninvolved adjacent lung, with tumor ranking below it. Sequencing was limited to one tumor region, leaving the possibility of heterogeneity open. Researchers found a median around 58 of the top 100 tumor clones in adjacent lung.

As to this clone: Its antigen is still unknown.

The germline CDR1 and CDR2 sequences are MDHEN and SYDVKM. J was trimmed by 4 bases and V by 5 bases; bases with no gene match: 7. This CDR3 spans 14 amino acids. Data came from immunoSEQ multiplex PCR; TCRdb stores just in-frame clones and leaves some out. The sample lists roughly 24,000 clones, approximately 90% occurring once. The material was peripheral blood, obtained before any cancer treatment. The TCR sequence derives from a female donor over 55 with stage II squamous cell lung carcinoma. The J gene is TRBJ2-7, the V gene TRBV28; 8 nucleotides match TRBD1. The CDR3 loop reads CASSQWDRRYEQYF. DNA for the CDR3: TGTGCCAGCAGTCAATGGGACAGGCGTTACGAGCAGTACTTC.